A selection of T cell receptor beta chains follows, all from one sample in a study of T cells after yellow fever vaccination. TCRdb reanalysed the 5' RACE reads using MiXCR and keeps one entry per CDR3 protein. Here the sample spans a few hundred thousand distinct CDR3 sequences, roughly 4.3% being singletons. The sequencing used PBMCs, collected 5 days after the yellow fever booster vaccination. These receptors were collected from a man younger than 30 who received the YFV17D yellow fever vaccine. Both conserved end residues are part of each CDR3. Clone size appears in some rows only: once, few, many, or a class for an expanded clone.

CDR3 protein | V gene | clone size | J gene
CASSPLGLAGNTGELFF | TRBV5-6 | few | TRBJ2-2
CSASRMRTEAFF | TRBV20-1 | few | TRBJ1-1
CASSVDRGTSGYTF | TRBV5-1 | many | TRBJ1-2
CSVGQFSNQPQHF | TRBV29-1 | few | TRBJ1-5
CASSLISGAEAFF | TRBV5-1 | many | TRBJ1-1
CSARRSLAGGHSYEQYF | TRBV20-1 | - | TRBJ2-7
CAISSGVSEQFF | TRBV10-3 | many | TRBJ2-1
CASSLFRSSGTDTQYF | TRBV5-1 | few | TRBJ2-3
CSAKGQGDADTQYF | TRBV20-1 | many | TRBJ2-3
CSPLAASTDTQYF | TRBV20-1 | - | TRBJ2-3
CASSSGSGYYQPQHF | TRBV6-5 | - | TRBJ1-5
CASSLFPGFGYTF | TRBV11-2 | few | TRBJ1-2
CASSYSRVYNEQFF | TRBV6-6 | many | TRBJ2-1
CASSRQDSRNTIYF | TRBV11-2 | many | TRBJ1-3
CSATGTPYEQYF | TRBV20-1 | many | TRBJ2-7
CSVIVYFGYNEQFF | TRBV29-1 | - | TRBJ2-1
CASSLGPPKETQYF | TRBV5-1 | many | TRBJ2-5
CASSSGTVVGLQETQYF | TRBV5-1 | - | TRBJ2-5
CASSFPGTEETQYF | TRBV7-9 | - | TRBJ2-5
CATNRGVAEAFF | TRBV6-1 | few | TRBJ1-1
CASSLGGGPMNTEAFF | TRBV7-6 | few | TRBJ1-1
CASSLVVRTGHTEAFF | TRBV7-9 | - | TRBJ1-1
CASSPDWDRAYNEQFF | TRBV5-1 | few | TRBJ2-1
CASSQTSQPQHF | TRBV6-2/TRBV6-3 | - | TRBJ1-5
CASSPPLQGPSLHF | TRBV6-2/TRBV6-3 | - | TRBJ1-6
CASRTNPGLARTDTQYF | TRBV6-2/TRBV6-3 | few | TRBJ2-3
CASSEGSGEGIF | TRBV2 | many | TRBJ2-1
CAWGGTSSYNEQFF | TRBV30 | - | TRBJ2-1
CASSEWGAGNQPQHF | TRBV2 | - | TRBJ1-5
CASSLRDRVYGYTF | TRBV19 | many | TRBJ1-2
CSAIDRTDTQYF | TRBV20-1 | few | TRBJ2-3
CASSFLELAGGTSYNEQFF | TRBV28 | few | TRBJ2-1
CASSLVPAVDTGELFF | TRBV7-9 | few | TRBJ2-2
CATSEGGPQHF | TRBV24-1 | few | TRBJ1-5
CASSPGSPRTNTEAFF | TRBV18 | few | TRBJ1-1
CAWSKAGGGGYGYTF | TRBV30 | - | TRBJ1-2
CASSFLGRGEDTQYF | TRBV6-2/TRBV6-3 | many | TRBJ2-3
CSAEPRADSTDTQYF | TRBV20-1 | many | TRBJ2-3
CSVGIETQYF | TRBV20-1 | - | TRBJ2-5
CASSFETDGGYTF | TRBV7-9 | many | TRBJ1-2
CASSFRLAGGSPYEQYF | TRBV12-3/TRBV12-4 | many | TRBJ2-7
CASSQDLLADEQFF | TRBV4-3 | many | TRBJ2-1
CASSYTVYEQYF | TRBV6-6 | - | TRBJ2-7
CAWSPIGRDNEAFF | TRBV30 | few | TRBJ1-1
CASTPHSYNEQFF | TRBV12-3/TRBV12-4 | few | TRBJ2-1